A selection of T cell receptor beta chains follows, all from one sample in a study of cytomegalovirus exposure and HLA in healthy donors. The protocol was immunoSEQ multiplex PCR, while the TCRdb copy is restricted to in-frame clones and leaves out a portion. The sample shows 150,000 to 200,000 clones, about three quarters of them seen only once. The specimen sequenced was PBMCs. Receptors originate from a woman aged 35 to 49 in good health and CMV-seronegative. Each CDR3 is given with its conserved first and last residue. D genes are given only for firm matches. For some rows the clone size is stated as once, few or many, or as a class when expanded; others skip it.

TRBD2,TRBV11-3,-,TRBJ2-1,TGTGCCAGCAGCTTAGTATGGCTAGCGGGGAACTCCTACAATGAGCAGTTCTTC,CASSLVWLAGNSYNEQFF
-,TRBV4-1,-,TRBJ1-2,TGCGCCAGCAGCCAAGTCATTCCAAGCGCGGGCGGTCTAATGGTATTC,CASSQVIPSAGGLMVF
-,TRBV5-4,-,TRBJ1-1,TGTGCCAGCAGCTTGGTTCAGGGAACAGAAGCTTTCTTT,CASSLVQGTEAFF
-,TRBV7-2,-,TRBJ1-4,TGTGCCAGCAGCTTTCGGGGACAACTAAATGAAAAACTGTTTTTT,CASSFRGQLNEKLFF
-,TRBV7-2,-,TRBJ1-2,TGTGCCAGCAGCTCGGAGGGACCTCAGGGTCGGCGGAGTGGCTACACCTTC,CASSSEGPQGRRSGYTF
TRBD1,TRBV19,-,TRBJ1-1,TGTGCCAGTGGGGGGGGTCGTCGCGACAGGGGGCGAATCACTGAAGCTTTCTTT,CASGGGRRDRGRITEAFF
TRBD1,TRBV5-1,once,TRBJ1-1,TGCGCCAGCAGCGATCAGGGGGCGTACACTGAAGCTTTCTTT,CASSDQGAYTEAFF
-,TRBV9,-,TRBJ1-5,TGTGCCAGCAGCGGGGGAGGGGACCAGCCCCAGCATTTT,CASSGGGDQPQHF
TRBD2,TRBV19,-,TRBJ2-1,TGTGCCAGTAGTTCTAGCGGGAGCTCCTACAATGAGCAGTTCTTC,CASSSSGSSYNEQFF
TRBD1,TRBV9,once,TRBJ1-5,TGTGCCAGCAGCAACGGACAGGGTAGGCAGCCCCAGCATTTT,CASSNGQGRQPQHF
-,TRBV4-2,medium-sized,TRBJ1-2,TGTGCCAGCAGCCAAGTCCTTGGCGGAGAGGGATCAGACTATGGCTACACCTTC,CASSQVLGGEGSDYGYTF
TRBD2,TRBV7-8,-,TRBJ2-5,TGTGCCAGCAGCTTATTGTCTAGCGGCATTGTGACCCAGTACTTC,CASSLLSSGIVTQYF